This T cell receptor beta chain was found in a study of tumor-infiltrating lymphocytes in oesophageal squamous cell carcinoma. This CDR3 is built from 16 residues. The junction had 1 base not matched to a gene; V was cut back by 1 base and J by 4 bases. Per the germline V gene, CDR1 is SGHTA and CDR2 is FQGTGA. TCRdb itself ran the reads through MiXCR, one entry per CDR3 protein. The profile covers 9,500 to 14,000 distinct CDR3 sequences, with over 50% appearing a single time and around 50% taken by the ten largest. This clonotype was sampled from a female donor with esophageal squamous cell carcinoma. The sample taken for sequencing was blood. The rearrangement links TRBV7-3 to TRBJ2-1, with 13 bases matching TRBD2. DNA for the CDR3: TGTGCCAGCAGCTTAAGGGGACTAGCGGGGTACAATGAGCAGTTCTTC. Translation gives CASSLRGLAGYNEQFF.